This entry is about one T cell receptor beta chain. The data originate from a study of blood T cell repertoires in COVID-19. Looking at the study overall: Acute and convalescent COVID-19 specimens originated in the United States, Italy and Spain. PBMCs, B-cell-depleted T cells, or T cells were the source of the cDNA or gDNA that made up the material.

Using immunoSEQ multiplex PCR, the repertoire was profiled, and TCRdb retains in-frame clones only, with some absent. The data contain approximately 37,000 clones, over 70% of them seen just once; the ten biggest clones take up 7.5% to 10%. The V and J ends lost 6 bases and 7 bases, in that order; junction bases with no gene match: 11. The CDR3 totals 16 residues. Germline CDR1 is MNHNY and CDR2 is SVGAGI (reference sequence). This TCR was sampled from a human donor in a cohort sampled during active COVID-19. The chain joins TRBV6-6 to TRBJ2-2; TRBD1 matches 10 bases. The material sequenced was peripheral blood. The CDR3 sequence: CASRRPGQGDGGELFF. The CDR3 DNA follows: TGTGCCAGCAGGCGTCCAGGACAGGGGGATGGCGGGGAGCTGTTTTTT.